This T cell receptor (beta chain) was sequenced during a study of cytomegalovirus exposure and HLA in healthy donors. Points from the study as a whole: A later analysis appeared to link common viral pathogens to several of the most significant clusters.

The germline V gene encodes CDR1 SGHNT and CDR2 YYREEE (reference sequence). Trimming shortened V by 8 bases and J by 4 bases, and 20 bases separated the two germline ends. This CDR3 has 15 amino acids. The primer mix had 60 Vbeta and 13 Jbeta primers. Libraries were prepared by immunoSEQ multiplex PCR; TCRdb keeps only in-frame clonotypes and omits some of them. Of 110,000 to 150,000 clones in the sample, roughly 62% were seen once. Worth noting for this clone: The antigen is undetermined.

The source of this sequence is a man between 60 and 75 years old in good health and CMV-seronegative. The chain recombines TRBV5-4 with TRBJ2-3; the D is unclear. Sequencing input: PBMCs. CDR3 coding DNA: TGTGCCAGTACGAGGCACCCACTCGAATCAGATACGCAGTATTTT. Translation: CASTRHPLESDTQYF.